This T cell receptor (beta chain) was captured in a study of blood T cell repertoires in COVID-19. Overall study: Sources were T cells, B-cell-depleted T cells, or PBMCs; the material itself was cDNA or gDNA.

This clone came up once. From germline, CDR1 is GTSNPN and CDR2 SVGIG (reference sequence). The V and J ends lost 0 bases and 4 bases respectively, with 9 bases between them. The CDR3 is made up of 13 amino acids. TCRdb's table, derived via immunoSEQ multiplex PCR, lists solely in-frame clones and lacks some. The data hold tens of thousands of clones, with about 92% observed a single time. The material sequenced was peripheral blood. V gene TRBV30 combines with J gene TRBJ1-1, with a possible D match to TRBD1 (5 bases). The clonotype comes from a human donor in a cohort sampled during active COVID-19. CDR3 amino acids: CAWSVGEGTEAFF. The CDR3 nucleotides read TGTGCCTGGAGTGTAGGGGAGGGCACTGAAGCTTTCTTT.